These T cell receptor beta chains were read from a single sample in a study of shared clonotypes between healthy human individuals. The protocol was immunoSEQ multiplex PCR, while the TCRdb copy is restricted to in-frame clones and leaves out a portion. The data show about 2.2 million clones, with 90% to 95% seen just once and more than 1.5% held by the top ten. Sequences were obtained from naive CD8+ T cells from PBMCs. The receptors originated from a man between 18 and 29 years old in good health. Some clones in this sample may be carry-over from other donors' samples. Both conserved end residues are part of each CDR3. The D gene is left open where the match is weak. Size values are once, few and many counts, or a class for expanded clones, and some rows have none.

D gene | J gene | V gene | clone size | CDR3 DNA | CDR3 protein
NA | TRBJ2-7 | TRBV10-3 | NA | TGTGCCATCGGCCTAGCTAGCTACGAGCAGTACTTC | CAIGLASYEQYF
NA | TRBJ2-7 | TRBV28 | NA | TGTGCCAGCAATGCAGACCAGTACGAGCAGTACTTC | CASNADQYEQYF
NA | TRBJ1-1 | TRBV9 | NA | TGTGCCAGCAGCGTAGTAACATTGGGGAGTCAGTCTGAAGCTTTCTTT | CASSVVTLGSQSEAFF
TRBD1 | TRBJ2-5 | TRBV9 | NA | TGTGCCAGCAGCGCCCGGGACAGGGAAGAGACCCAGTACTTC | CASSARDREETQYF
NA | TRBJ2-1 | TRBV27 | NA | TGTGCCAGCAGGTCAGGGGGGGACTATGAGCAGTTCTTC | CASRSGGDYEQFF
NA | TRBJ1-3 | TRBV4-1 | NA | TGCGCCAGCAGCCACTTCTTATCCCCTACCGATGATTCGTTAGAAAACACCATATATTTT | CASSHFLSPTDDSLENTIYF
NA | TRBJ1-5 | TRBV27 | NA | TGTGCCAGCAGCAAAGGGGGATTTCAGCCCCAGCATTTT | CASSKGGFQPQHF
TRBD1 | TRBJ2-2 | TRBV5-1 | NA | TGCGCCAGCAGCTTGGGACAGGGCCTCACCGGGGAGCTGTTTTTT | CASSLGQGLTGELFF
NA | TRBJ1-2 | TRBV6-6 | NA | TGTGCCAGCAGTTCAACCAGGGCGGGGGGCGACTATGGCTACACCTTC | CASSSTRAGGDYGYTF
NA | TRBJ2-1 | TRBV19 | once | TGTGCCAGTAGTATATATGAGACCTACAATGAGCAGTTCTTC | CASSIYETYNEQFF
TRBD1 | TRBJ2-7 | TRBV9 | NA | TGTGCCAGCAGCGCAGCCTACAGGGGACCTTCCTACGAGCAGTACTTC | CASSAAYRGPSYEQYF
NA | TRBJ1-1 | TRBV28 | few | TGTGCCAGCAGTCCAGGGATGAACACTGAAGCTTTCTTT | CASSPGMNTEAFF
NA | TRBJ1-1 | TRBV4-3 | NA | TGCGCCAGCAGCCAAGATGGGTATCTTGGACAGTCGAACACTGAAGCTTTCTTT | CASSQDGYLGQSNTEAFF
TRBD1 | TRBJ2-7 | TRBV9 | many | TGTGCCAGCAGCCCCTACGGGACAGGGGGCGGTGAGCAGTACTTC | CASSPYGTGGGEQYF
TRBD1 | TRBJ2-1 | TRBV19 | NA | TGTGCCAGTAGTATAGTTCCGGGACAGACTTACAATGAGCAGTTCTTC | CASSIVPGQTYNEQFF
TRBD1 | TRBJ1-1 | TRBV9 | few | TGTGCCAGCAACGACAGGGGGAACACTGAAGCTTTCTTT | CASNDRGNTEAFF
NA | TRBJ2-3 | TRBV13 | NA | TGTGCCAGCAGCCCCACCGTCACCACAGATACGCAGTATTTT | CASSPTVTTDTQYF
TRBD1 | TRBJ2-7 | TRBV6-6 | NA | TGTGCCAGCAGTCTAACCGGGACAGGGATCTACGAGCAGTACTTC | CASSLTGTGIYEQYF
TRBD1 | TRBJ2-2 | TRBV4-3 | NA | TGCGCCAGCAGCCAGAGGGGGACAGATACCGGGGAGCTGTTTTTT | CASSQRGTDTGELFF
NA | TRBJ1-5 | TRBV6-4 | NA | TGTGCCAGCAGTGTAGATAGCAATCAGCCCCAGCATTTT | CASSVDSNQPQHF
TRBD2 | TRBJ2-5 | TRBV18 | NA | TGTGCCAGCTCACCTTCCCGGGGACTAGGGGAGACCCAGTACTTC | CASSPSRGLGETQYF
TRBD1 | TRBJ2-7 | TRBV7-9 | NA | TGTGCCAGCAGCTCCCGGGACAGCAACTACGAGCAGTACTTC | CASSSRDSNYEQYF
TRBD1 | TRBJ1-2 | TRBV7-9 | NA | TGTGCCAGCAGCTTAGACAGGGGAGCTGGCTACACCTTC | CASSLDRGAGYTF
NA | TRBJ1-4 | TRBV5-1 | few | TGCGCCAGCAGAGAAGCAACTAATGAAAAACTGTTTTTT | CASREATNEKLFF
NA | TRBJ2-7 | TRBV10-3 | NA | TGTGCCATCAGTGGATCTACCCAGAGCTCCTACGAGCAGTACTTC | CAISGSTQSSYEQYF
NA | TRBJ2-7 | TRBV2 | NA | TGTGCCAGCAGTCGCCCCCCTGGATACGAGCAGTACTTC | CASSRPPGYEQYF
TRBD1 | TRBJ2-7 | TRBV28 | NA | TGTGCCAGCACCCCAGTGCCTTTAACAGGGGAGTCCTACGAGCAGTACTTC | CASTPVPLTGESYEQYF
NA | TRBJ1-4 | TRBV28 | NA | TGTGCCAGCAGTTTACCATCAACTAATGAAAAACTGTTTTTT | CASSLPSTNEKLFF
NA | TRBJ1-2 | TRBV6-1 | once | TGTGCCAGCAGTGTTTACAGGGTGCCGGAGGCGGGTGGCTACACCTTC | CASSVYRVPEAGGYTF
TRBD2 | TRBJ2-7 | TRBV19 | NA | TGTGCCAGTAGTCCGGGACTAGCGGGATTCTACGAGCAGTACTTC | CASSPGLAGFYEQYF
NA | TRBJ2-7 | TRBV9 | NA | TGTGCCAGCAGCGTAGCAGGGCTCTCCTACGAGCAGTACTTC | CASSVAGLSYEQYF
TRBD1 | TRBJ2-6 | TRBV15 | NA | TGTGCCACCAGCAGAGGACAGGGGAATGACAACGTCCTGACTTTC | CATSRGQGNDNVLTF
NA | TRBJ2-7 | TRBV11-2 | NA | TGTGCCAGCAGCTACGACCCGGGGTGGGGGGTCGAGCAGTACTTC | CASSYDPGWGVEQYF
TRBD2 | TRBJ2-7 | TRBV11-2 | NA | TGTGCCAGCAGCCTAAGGACTAGTGGTGTGTACGAGCAGTACTTC | CASSLRTSGVYEQYF
NA | TRBJ2-5 | TRBV18 | NA | TGTGCCAGCCCCGGGCCCGGCGAGACCCAGTACTTC | CASPGPGETQYF
TRBD1 | TRBJ1-1 | TRBV18 | NA | TGTGCCAGCTCACCACGGGACAGGGCCACTGAAGCTTTCTTT | CASSPRDRATEAFF
NA | TRBJ1-1 | TRBV29-1 | few | TGCAGCTTTTTCCAATTGAAGACAGAGATGAACACTGAAGCTTTCTTT | CSFFQLKTEMNTEAFF
NA | TRBJ2-1 | TRBV13 | NA | TGTGCCAGCAGCTTAGGACTAGCAGCGTACAATGAGCAGTTCTTC | CASSLGLAAYNEQFF
TRBD2 | TRBJ2-7 | TRBV28 | NA | TGTGCCAGCAATACGGGACTAGCGGGAGAACGGGGGTTCTACGAGCAGTACTTC | CASNTGLAGERGFYEQYF
NA | TRBJ2-3 | TRBV12-5 | NA | TGTGCCTGCGGCAGGGGCACAGATACGCAGTATTTT | CACGRGTDTQYF
TRBD2 | TRBJ2-1 | TRBV7-9 | NA | TGTGCCAGCAGCTCCATAGCGGGTAAGATCAAGTATGAGCAGTTCTTC | CASSSIAGKIKYEQFF
NA | TRBJ1-2 | TRBV6-7 | NA | TGTGCCAGCAGTTACTCGAAGAACCGGCGACTGAGCTATGGCTACACCTTC | CASSYSKNRRLSYGYTF
TRBD2 | TRBJ2-7 | TRBV7-9 | NA | TGTGCCAGCAGCTACCCAGGAGGGGAGGGCTACGAGCAGTACTTC | CASSYPGGEGYEQYF
TRBD1 | TRBJ2-1 | TRBV5-4 | once | TGTGCCAGCAGCTTGGCACAGGGGGCGTCGGTTGAGCAGTTCTTC | CASSLAQGASVEQFF
NA | TRBJ1-1 | TRBV10-2 | NA | TGCGCCAGCAGTGATCCCGGCCCTGAGGAAGCTTTCTTT | CASSDPGPEEAFF
TRBD2 | TRBJ2-3 | TRBV27 | NA | TGTGCCAGCAGTTTAAGGGACTACTACACAGATACGCAGTATTTT | CASSLRDYYTDTQYF
NA | TRBJ1-1 | TRBV9 | NA | TGTGCCAGCAGCGACGGACGGAAGAACACTGAAGCTTTCTTT | CASSDGRKNTEAFF
TRBD1 | TRBJ2-3 | TRBV28 | NA | TGTGCCAGCAGTTTATCCGGGGACAGTATCACAGATACGCAGTATTTT | CASSLSGDSITDTQYF
NA | TRBJ2-1 | TRBV4-2 | NA | TGTGCCAGCAGCCAGAAAGTAGGGGCTTTATACAATGAGCAGTTCTTC | CASSQKVGALYNEQFF
TRBD1 | TRBJ1-5 | TRBV19 | few | TGTGCCAGTAGTGCTCGACAGGGAAGCAATCAGCCCCAGCATTTT | CASSARQGSNQPQHF
NA | TRBJ2-7 | TRBV5-1 | NA | TGCGCCAGCAGCTTTGATTACGAGCAGTACTTC | CASSFDYEQYF
NA | TRBJ2-3 | TRBV7-8 | NA | TGTGCCAGCAGCTTATCTCCCAACTACTATACGCAGTATTTT | CASSLSPNYYTQYF